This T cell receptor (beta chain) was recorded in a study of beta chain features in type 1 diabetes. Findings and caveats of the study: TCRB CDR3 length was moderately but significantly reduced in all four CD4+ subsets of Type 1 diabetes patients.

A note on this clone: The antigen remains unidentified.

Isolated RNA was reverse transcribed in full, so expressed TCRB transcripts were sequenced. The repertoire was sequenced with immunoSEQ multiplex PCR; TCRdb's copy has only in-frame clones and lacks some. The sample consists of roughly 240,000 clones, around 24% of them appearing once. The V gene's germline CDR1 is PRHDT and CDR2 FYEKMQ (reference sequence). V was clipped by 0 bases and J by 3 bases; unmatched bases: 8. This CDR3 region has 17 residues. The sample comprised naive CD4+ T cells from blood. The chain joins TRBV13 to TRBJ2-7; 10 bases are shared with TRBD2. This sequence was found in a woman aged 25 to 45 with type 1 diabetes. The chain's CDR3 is CASSLGLAGVSLYEQYF. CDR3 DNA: TGTGCCAGCAGCTTAGGGCTAGCGGGAGTCTCCCTCTACGAGCAGTACTTC.